The 7 T cell receptor beta chains below come from one sample, sequenced in a study of Ad26.COV2.S vaccination and SARS-CoV-2 variants (dated by TCRdb to the early 2020s). Sample treatment or condition, as interpreted from the label and publication: around 19 received Ad26.COV2.S at low or high dose, single or two shots; about 5 received placebo; per-sample allocation not given. For vaccine and placebo recipients, the sequenced repertoires came from samples collected on day 63 after the first injection. The library was prepared using the immunoSEQ multiplex PCR assay. TCRdb stores this immuneACCESS table with in-frame sequences only. Part of the clones is absent; in the studies checked, under half of the shortfall reflects unresolved V genes, and no reason is known for the rest. Recorded for this sample are fewer than 800,000 clones; roughly 90% of them occurred a single time. The top ten hold nearly 1.5% of the sample.

Sequenced material: peripheral blood, taken in a trial of Ad26.COV2.S vaccine versus placebo. The receptors were gathered from a person aged 18-65 years who received the Ad26.COV2.S COVID-19 vaccine or a placebo.

This chain links TRBV5-1 with TRBJ2-1; 9 bases map to TRBD2. V shed 0 bases and J 3 bases; nucleotides not matched to a gene: 1. Germline V gene data show CDR1 as SGHRS and CDR2 as YFSETQ. The CDR3 runs to 15 residues. The CDR3 coding sequence is TGCGCCAGCAGCTTGGGGACTAGCGTCTACAATGAGCAGTTCTTC. It codes for CASSLGTSVYNEQFF.

The V and J genes are TRBV30 and TRBJ1-6; TRBD1 matches 9 bases. Trimming removed 4 bases from V and 0 bases from J; junction bases left unmatched: 10. Germline V gene data show CDR1 as GTSNPN and CDR2 as SVGIG (reference sequence). This CDR3 has 18 amino acids. CDR3 in amino acids: CAWTTRGQGISYNSPLHF. As DNA, the CDR3 is TGTGCCTGGACTACCAGAGGACAGGGGATCTCCTATAATTCACCCCTCCACTTT.

This clone was picked up one time. J is TRBJ2-1 and V is TRBV2; D remains ambiguous. The CDR3 totals 12 residues. Trimming left V 6 bases short and J 7 bases short, with 10 bases between. Looked up from germline, CDR1 is SNHLY and CDR2 is FYNNEI. The CDR3 region is CASRTLGNEQFF. DNA of the CDR3: TGTGCCAGCAGAACCCTAGGAAATGAGCAGTTCTTC.

The chain recombines TRBV7-2 with TRBJ2-1; D gene unclear. This CDR3 has 16 residues. V was pared by 5 bases and J by 0 bases, with 14 bases between. The germline CDR1 and CDR2 sequences are SGHTA and FQGNSA. In nucleotides, the CDR3 is TGTGCCAGCAGCCTTCAGAGTGGTAGCTCCTACAATGAGCAGTTCTTC. This gives the protein CASSLQSGSSYNEQFF.

The gene calls are TRBV2 and TRBJ1-5; no reliable D call. The CDR3 contains 14 residues. CDR1 and CDR2 from the germline V gene are SNHLY and FYNNEI. Trimming took 6 bases from V and 3 from J, leaving 12 bases between them. The CDR3, as DNA: TGTGCCAGCAGGAAAGATGGGAACAATCAGCCCCAGCATTTT. This codes for CASRKDGNNQPQHF.

The rearrangement joins TRBV11-2 to TRBJ2-5, with 8 positions matching TRBD1. From germline, CDR1 is SGHAT and CDR2 FQNNGV. The CDR3 sequence is 15 residues long. Trimming cost V 3 bases and J 1 base; bases outside gene matches: 4. The CDR3 sequence: CASSFGGQGQETQYF. The CDR3 coding sequence is TGTGCCAGCAGCTTTGGTGGACAGGGCCAAGAGACCCAGTACTTC.

The chain links TRBV6-2 or TRBV6-3 to TRBJ1-2, with TRBD1 as a possible D gene (6 bases). In germline, CDR1 is MNHEY, CDR2 SVGEGT. Trimming removed 7 bases from V and 2 bases from J, with 20 bases in between. The CDR3 runs to 16 residues. The CDR3 reads CASTPTGRSLNYGYTF. The CDR3 bases are TGTGCCAGCACCCCCACAGGGAGGAGTCTAAACTATGGCTACACCTTC.